This T cell receptor beta chain was retrieved from a study of beta chain features in type 1 diabetes. Every isolated RNA sample was fully reverse transcribed, so sequencing captured expressed TCRB transcripts. Clones were read by immunoSEQ multiplex PCR, and TCRdb kept only the in-frame ones, dropping some. The sample includes a few hundred thousand clones, approximately 12% seen only once; the top ten take approximately 0.016%. This clone was observed a few times. Its cognate antigen is unknown. Study results and caveats: Shortening of TCRB CDR3s, moderate but significant, appeared in all four CD4+ subsets of Type 1 diabetes patients.

Trimming stripped 3 bases from V and 6 bases from J, with 17 bases between. CDR3 length equals 16 residues. CDR1 is SEHNR and CDR2 is FQNEAQ in the germline V gene (reference sequence). V and J are TRBV7-9 and TRBJ2-2; tentative D call: TRBD2 (6 bases). The clonotype comes from a woman aged 18 to 35 with type 1 diabetes. Sample: naive CD4+ T cells from blood. For the CDR3, the DNA is TGTGCCAGCAGCTTTAGCGGACGAGTCGGATCCGGGGAGCTGTTTTTT. Amino acids: CASSFSGRVGSGELFF.